This T cell receptor (beta chain) derives from a study of tumor-infiltrating lymphocytes in primary liver carcinoma. Looking at the study overall: Samples produced roughly 3.65 to 7.5 million productive TCRbeta reads, comparable across tissue types.

TCR beta cDNA was made from 450 to 500 ng total RNA with a constant-region primer. Three nested multiplex PCR rounds, a slightly modified ARM-PCR method, built the TCR beta libraries. Two initial PCR rounds of about 11 cycles each paired TRBV1-TRBV30 forward primers with a C-beta reverse primer. Via MiXCR, TCRdb re-called the multiplex PCR reads, giving one row per CDR3 protein. The repertoire holds about 99,000 distinct CDR3 sequences, with 69% as singletons. The CDR3 spans 15 residues. Looked up from germline, CDR1 is SGHNT and CDR2 is YENEEA. The germline V and J ends were trimmed by 1 base and 7 bases, with 17 bases remaining between them. Starting material for RNA and DNA co-extraction consisted of roughly 20-34 mg of unsorted bulk tissue. Patients showed chronic HBV infection and an absence of prior treatment. Five separate regions were sampled from each tumor.

The receptor's source is a woman in her sixties with primary liver carcinoma and hepatitis B virus infection. The sequenced sample consisted of liver tumor tissue from sampling region 5. Subset in this sample: tumor region T5, tumor centre. This chain joins TRBV11-3 and TRBJ2-7; D possibly corresponds to TRBD1 (6 bases). The CDR3 loop is CASSLGAGVSHEQYF. In DNA, the CDR3 is TGTGCCAGCAGCTTAGGTGCAGGGGTATCCCATGAGCAGTACTTC. Filled out from reference TRBV11-3 and TRBJ2-7, the complete variable domain reads EAGVVQSPRYKIIEKKQPVAFWCNPISGHNTLYWYLQNLGQGPELLIRYENEEAVDDSQLPKDRFSAERLKGVDSTLKIQPAELGDSAVYLCASSLGAGVSHEQYFGPGTRLTVT.